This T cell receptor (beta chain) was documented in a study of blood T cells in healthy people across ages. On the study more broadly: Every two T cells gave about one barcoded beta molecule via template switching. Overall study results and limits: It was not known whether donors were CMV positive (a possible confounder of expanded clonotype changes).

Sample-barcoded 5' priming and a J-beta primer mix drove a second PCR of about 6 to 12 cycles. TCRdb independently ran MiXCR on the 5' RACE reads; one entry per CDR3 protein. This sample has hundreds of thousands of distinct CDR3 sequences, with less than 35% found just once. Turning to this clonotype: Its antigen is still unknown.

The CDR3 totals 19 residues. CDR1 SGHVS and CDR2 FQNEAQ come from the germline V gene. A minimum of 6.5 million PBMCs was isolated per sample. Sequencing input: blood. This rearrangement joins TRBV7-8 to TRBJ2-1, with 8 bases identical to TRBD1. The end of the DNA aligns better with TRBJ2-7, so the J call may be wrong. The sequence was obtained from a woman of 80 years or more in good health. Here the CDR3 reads CASSSHVRGREASYNEQYF. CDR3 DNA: TGTGCCAGCAGCTCCCATGTCAGGGGGCGCGAGGCTTCCTACAATGAGCAGTACTTC.